This T cell receptor (beta chain) was recorded in a study of OX40 agonist ivuxolimab in advanced cancers. At the level of the whole study: Ivuxolimab was an agonistic, fully human IgG2 monoclonal antibody directed against OX40 (CD134), a costimulatory receptor. Intravenous ivuxolimab was administered to patients every 2 weeks at six dose levels: 0.01, 0.1, 0.3, 1.5, 3 and 10 mg/kg. Peripheral TCRbeta sequencing aimed to test whether ivuxolimab altered TCR sequence diversity and caused clonal T-cell expansion. Among the roughly 52 dose-escalation patients, around 19 had hepatocellular carcinoma, around 15 melanoma, 9 renal cell carcinoma and 9 head and neck cancer. In the dose-escalation cohort, 75% to 85% of patients were male, and the mean age was roughly 60 years with a range of roughly 20 to 79. Prior anti-PD-1, anti-PD-L1 or anti-CTLA-4 therapy was permitted, and about two fifths of dose-escalation patients had received checkpoint inhibitors. Partial responses occurred in three dose-escalation patients, of whom one had hepatocellular carcinoma and two had cutaneous melanoma. The paper describes the monotherapy dose-escalation part (N ≈ 50 patients) of the phase I trial of ivuxolimab. Beyond this particular receptor, the publication reports: Low levels of normalized T-cell clonal expansion were also shown by some nonresponding patients. Which antigens the clonally expanded peripheral T cells were specific for was not determined. After ivuxolimab, CD8+ T cells had more expanded clones than CD4+ T cells on average. Partial responders in the 0.1-3.0 mg/kg groups had among the lowest normalized peripheral clonal expansion, especially among CD8+ T cells. Clonal expansion of both CD4+ and CD8+ blood T cells was observed from baseline to week 6 at doses 0.1 to 3.0 mg/kg.

Patients with a history of autoimmune disease or receiving systemic immunosuppression were excluded from the trial. Peripheral blood for TCR sequencing was collected from all dose cohorts at baseline, on cycle 4 day 1, and on cycle 7 day 1. Samples were obtained from an open-label, multicenter, first-in-human phase I dose-escalation trial of ivuxolimab. The trial enrolled adults with locally advanced or metastatic head and neck squamous cell, hepatocellular, melanoma or renal cell carcinoma. Before TCR sequencing, CD4+ and CD8+ T cells were separately sorted from peripheral blood. Genomic DNA was extracted from sorted cells for sequencing of the TCRbeta CDR3 region. TCRbeta CDR3 regions were sequenced using the immunoSEQ Assay. The source is immuneACCESS, and TCRdb retained only in-frame sequences with V and J called. Part of the clones is not carried over; for the studies checked, unresolved V genes explain less than half of this, and the remainder is unexplained. The sample contains 11,000 or so clones, over 65% of them found a single time. The ten largest clonotypes hold about a sixth of the sample.

This clone was picked up a small number of times. Its antigen specificity is not known. There are no base qualities to consult, and no much larger clone falls within one base. CDR1 and CDR2 were assigned from the germline V gene as MGHRA and YSYEKL. Taken from cysteine to phenylalanine, the CDR3 has 10 residues. Only the CDR3 DNA stays, 30 bases, in frame from base 1. V and J are truncated by 9 bases and 11 bases respectively, leaving an intervening sequence of 11 bases. This sample comprised CD4+ or CD8+ T cells sorted from blood, obtained in a trial of the OX40 agonist ivuxolimab. The chain employs TRBV4-1 and TRBJ1-5; the D segment cannot be called with confidence. The sequence derives from an adult with an advanced solid tumor such as melanoma, head and neck, liver or kidney cancer. The CDR3 corresponds to CARGPSAQHF. The nucleotide sequence is given as TGCGCCAGGGGTCCATCGGCCCAGCATTTT.